This T cell receptor (beta chain) originates from a study of cytomegalovirus exposure and HLA in healthy donors. Study-level background: As an earlier analysis found, some 170 million T cells yielded about 120 million unique TCR beta sequences.

With 60 Vbeta and 13 Jbeta primers, the PCR was carried out. Repertoires were generated with immunoSEQ multiplex PCR, while TCRdb's copy carries only in-frame clones and drops some. This sample has 150,000 to 170,000 clones, with about three quarters found just once. The CDR3 totals 14 residues. V gave up 3 bases and J gave up 0 bases, with 9 bases separating them. CDR1 and CDR2 (germline): LNHDA, SQIVND (reference sequence). The sequenced material came from PBMCs. The TCR comes from a man younger than 35 in good health and CMV-seronegative. The chain recombines TRBV19 with TRBJ2-7, with a possible D match to TRBD2 (6 bases). The CDR3 region is CASSIGGTSYEQYF. The CDR3 region has the DNA TGTGCCAGTAGTATCGGCGGGACCTCCTACGAGCAGTACTTC. The full variable domain, with the rest looked up from reference TRBV19 and TRBJ2-7, is DGGITQSPKYLFRKEGQNVTLSCEQNLNHDAMYWYRQDPGQGLRLIYYSQIVNDFQKGDIAEGYSVSREKKESFPLTVTSAQKNPTAFYLCASSIGGTSYEQYFGPGTRLTVT.